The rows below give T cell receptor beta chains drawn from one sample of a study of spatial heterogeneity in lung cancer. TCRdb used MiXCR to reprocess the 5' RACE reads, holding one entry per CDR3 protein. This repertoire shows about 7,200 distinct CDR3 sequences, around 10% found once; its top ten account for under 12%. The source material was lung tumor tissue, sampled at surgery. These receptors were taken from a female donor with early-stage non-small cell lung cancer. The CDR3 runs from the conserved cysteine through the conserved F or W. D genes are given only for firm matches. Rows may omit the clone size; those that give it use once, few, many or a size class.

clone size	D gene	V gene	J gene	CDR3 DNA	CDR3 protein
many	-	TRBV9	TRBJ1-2	TGTGCCAGCCCCCCATCACAGGGCTGCTATGGCTACACCTTC	CASPPSQGCYGYTF
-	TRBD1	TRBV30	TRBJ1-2	TGTGCCTGGAGTTCACAGGGGAATGGCTACACCTTC	CAWSSQGNGYTF
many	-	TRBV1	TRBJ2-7	TGCACCAGCAGCAAGACTAGCGGGGGGATCTCCTACGAGCAGTACTTC	CTSSKTSGGISYEQYF
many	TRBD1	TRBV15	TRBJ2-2	TGTGCCACCAGCACCTTACAGGGGGCGGCCGGGGAGCTGTTTTTT	CATSTLQGAAGELFF
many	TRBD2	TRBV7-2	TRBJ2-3	TGTGCCAGCAGCTTCCCTAGCGGGGGGGCGGATACGCAGTATTTT	CASSFPSGGADTQYF
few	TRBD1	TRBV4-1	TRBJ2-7	TGCGCCAGCAGCCCCCGAGACAGGGGTTGGGAGCAGTACTTC	CASSPRDRGWEQYF
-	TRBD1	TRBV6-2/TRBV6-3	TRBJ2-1	TGTGCCAGCAGTTACTCTTCAGGGGGACAGGGGTTTTATGAGCAGTTCTTC	CASSYSSGGQGFYEQFF
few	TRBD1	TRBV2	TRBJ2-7	TGTGCCAGCAGAAAGGGACAGCTCTACGAGCAGTACTTC	CASRKGQLYEQYF
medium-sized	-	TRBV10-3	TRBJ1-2	TGTGCCATCAGTGGTGTGACAGCCGACGGCTACACCTTC	CAISGVTADGYTF
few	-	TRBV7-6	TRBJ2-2	TGTGCCAGCAGCGCTCCGATTCCGGGGGTCCGGTTCTCGGGCGGGGAGCTGTTTTTT	CASSAPIPGVRFSGGELFF
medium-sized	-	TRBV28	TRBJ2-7	TGTGCCAGCAGTTTATTTGATGAATCCTACGAGCAGTACTTC	CASSLFDESYEQYF
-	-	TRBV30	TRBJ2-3	TGTGCCTGGGGGACCACAGATACGCAGTATTTT	CAWGTTDTQYF
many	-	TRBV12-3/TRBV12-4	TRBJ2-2	TGTGCCAGCAGGAGACAGGACACCGGGGAGCTGTTTTTT	CASRRQDTGELFF
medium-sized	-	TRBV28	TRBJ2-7	TGTGCCAGCAGTTCGATCGCTCCGCCAGAGCAGTACTTC	CASSSIAPPEQYF
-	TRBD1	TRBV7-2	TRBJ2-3	TGTGCCAGCAGCCTCGACAGGGGCGCCGGCACAGATACGCAGTATTTT	CASSLDRGAGTDTQYF
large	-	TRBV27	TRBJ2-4	TGTGCCAGCAGCGTAAGACAGGGAGGTCTAGCCAAAAACATTCAGTACTTC	CASSVRQGGLAKNIQYF
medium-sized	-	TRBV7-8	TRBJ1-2	TGTGCCAGCAGCTTAGTCCCGGGGGGAGTCTATGGCTACACCTTC	CASSLVPGGVYGYTF
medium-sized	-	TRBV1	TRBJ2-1	TGCACCAGCAGCCACCCCTCCCCTCTAGCGGGGTTCTACAATGAGCAGTTCTTC	CTSSHPSPLAGFYNEQFF
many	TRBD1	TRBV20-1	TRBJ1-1	TGCAGTGCTGGCCGACAGGGAAAGAACACTGAAGCTTTCTTT	CSAGRQGKNTEAFF
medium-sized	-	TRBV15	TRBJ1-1	TGTGCCACCAGCAGAGATGAGGACACTGAAGCTTTCTTT	CATSRDEDTEAFF
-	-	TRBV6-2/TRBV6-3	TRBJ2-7	TGTGCCAGCAGCATTGGGACCACCGAGCAGTACTTC	CASSIGTTEQYF
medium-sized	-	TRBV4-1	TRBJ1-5	TGCGCCAGCAGCCAAGTAAAGGGCCTCAATCAGCCCCAGCATTTT	CASSQVKGLNQPQHF
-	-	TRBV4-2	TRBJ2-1	TGTGCCAGCAGCCTTTTCGTGGGGGGCCGCTTCGGAATTTACAATGAGCAGTTCTTC	CASSLFVGGRFGIYNEQFF
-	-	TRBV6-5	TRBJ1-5	TGTGCCAGCATGCGTCAGCCTTATAGCAATCAGCCCCAGCATTTT	CASMRQPYSNQPQHF
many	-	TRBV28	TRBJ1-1	TGTGCCACCTCTACGGGCACTGAAGCTTTCTTT	CATSTGTEAFF
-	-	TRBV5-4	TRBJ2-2	TGTGCCAGCAGCTTGTATGGGACCGGGGAGCTGTTTTTT	CASSLYGTGELFF
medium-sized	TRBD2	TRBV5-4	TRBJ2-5	TGTGCCAGCAGCTTAGCGGGGGGGCAAGAGACCCAGTACTTC	CASSLAGGQETQYF
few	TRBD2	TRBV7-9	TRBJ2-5	TGTGCCAGCAGCCCCGGGACTAGCGGGGGGGCCCAAGAGACCCAGTACTTC	CASSPGTSGGAQETQYF
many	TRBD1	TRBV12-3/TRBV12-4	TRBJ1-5	TGTGCCAGCAGTCTACAGGGGGCTAGCAATCAGCCCCAGCATTTT	CASSLQGASNQPQHF
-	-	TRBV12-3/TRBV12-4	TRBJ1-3	TGTGCCACCACCCGGGGGGGAAACACCATATATTTT	CATTRGGNTIYF
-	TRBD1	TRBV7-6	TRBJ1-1	TGTGCCAGCAACCACATAGACAGGGCGGACACTGAAGCTTTCTTT	CASNHIDRADTEAFF
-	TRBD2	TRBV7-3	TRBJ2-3	TGTGCCAGCAGCTTCCTAGCGGGGGGGCACGATACGCAGTATTTT	CASSFLAGGHDTQYF
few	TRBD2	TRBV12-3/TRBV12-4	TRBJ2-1	TGTGCCAGCAGACTCGTTCTAGCGGGGGGCCAGAATGAGCAGTTCTTC	CASRLVLAGGQNEQFF
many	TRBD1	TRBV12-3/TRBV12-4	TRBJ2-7	TGTGCCAGCAGTTTAGCCGGACAGGGGGTATACGAGCAGTACTTC	CASSLAGQGVYEQYF
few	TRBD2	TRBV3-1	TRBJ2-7	TGTGCCAGCAGCCCCTTACCACGGGGAGGGAGCCCGTGCGAGCAGTACTTC	CASSPLPRGGSPCEQYF
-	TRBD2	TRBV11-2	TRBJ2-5	TGTGCCAGCAGCTTCAGCGGGGCACAAGAGACCCAGTACTTC	CASSFSGAQETQYF
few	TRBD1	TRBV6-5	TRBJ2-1	TGTGCCAGCAGTACCCCAGGGGGCTACCTCAGCTACAATGAGCAGTTCTTC	CASSTPGGYLSYNEQFF
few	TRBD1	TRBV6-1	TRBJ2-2	TGTGCCAGCAGTGGGACAGGGGGCGTAAGGACCGGGGAGCTGTTTTTT	CASSGTGGVRTGELFF
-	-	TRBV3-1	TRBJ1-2	TGTGTCAGCAGCACGGACCTTCAAGCCTATGGCTACACCTTC	CVSSTDLQAYGYTF
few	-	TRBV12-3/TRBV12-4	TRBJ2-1	TGTGCCAGCAGTTTACCAGGGGAATACGAGCAGTTCTTC	CASSLPGEYEQFF
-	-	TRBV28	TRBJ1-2	TGTGCCAGCAGACAAGCCCTTGAGGGCTACACCTTC	CASRQALEGYTF
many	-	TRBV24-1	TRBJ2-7	TGTGCCACCATGATCCCTCCCGCAGTTTCCTACGAGCAGTACTTC	CATMIPPAVSYEQYF
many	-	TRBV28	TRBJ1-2	TGTGCCAGCAGTCTAGGGCGACAGGTCGGTGGCTACACCTTC	CASSLGRQVGGYTF
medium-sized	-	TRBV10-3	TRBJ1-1	TGTGCCATCAGTGGTTCGGACAGAGCTAACACTGAAGCTTTCTTT	CAISGSDRANTEAFF
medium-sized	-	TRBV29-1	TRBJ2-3	TGCAGCGTTGGGTACAGGGCGACGCCAACAGATACGCAGTATTTT	CSVGYRATPTDTQYF
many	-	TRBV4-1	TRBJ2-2	TGCGCCAGCAGCCAAGAAAAGGGGTACACCGGGGAGCTGTTTTTT	CASSQEKGYTGELFF
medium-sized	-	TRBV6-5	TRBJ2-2	TGTGCCAGCAGTTACTTGGGACAGAACACCGGGGAGCTGTTTTTT	CASSYLGQNTGELFF
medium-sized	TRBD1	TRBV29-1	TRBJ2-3	TGCAGCGTTGCCCGGGGACAGGGCACAGATACGCAGTATTTT	CSVARGQGTDTQYF
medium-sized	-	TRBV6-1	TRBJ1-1	TGTGCCAGCAGAGAGGGTCCTGAAGCTTTCTTT	CASREGPEAFF